Reported below is one T cell receptor beta chain. These data are taken from a study of blood T cell repertoires in COVID-19. About the study: Samples came from the United States, Italy and Spain, spanning acute and convalescent COVID-19. T cells, B-cell-depleted T cells, or PBMCs supplied cDNA or gDNA.

One Seattle source followed patients from active infection through their disease course. Here immunoSEQ multiplex PCR was the method, and the copy in TCRdb shows in-frame clones only, minus some. The sample includes 150,000 to 200,000 clones, roughly 79% of them seen just once. The CDR3 runs to 16 residues. CDR1 is LGHDT and CDR2 is YNNKEL in the germline V gene (reference sequence). Trimming removed 0 bases from V and 7 bases from J, with 15 bases in between. What was sequenced was peripheral blood. The receptor's source is a woman in her thirties or forties with COVID-19, enrolled during active disease. This chain joins TRBV3-1 (or the pseudogene TRBV3-2) and TRBJ1-4, with D maybe TRBD1 (6 bases). CDR3 DNA: TGTGCCAGCAGCCAAGAGTCAGGGACATGGGGTGAAAAACTGTTTTTT. Its protein product is CASSQESGTWGEKLFF.